This passage covers 12 T cell receptor beta chains from one sample sequenced in a study of CD4 T cells in relation to SARS-CoV-2 and coronaviruses. Their recognized antigens are unknown. Before the COVID-19 pandemic, during about 2010-2018, CD4+ T cells were taken from unexposed donors. Isolation of CD4+ T cells took place after approximately 10 days in culture. Assay: immunoSEQ multiplex PCR; the TCRdb copy retains only in-frame clones and omits some. Counted here are about 22,000 clones, around 67% occurring once; the ten biggest clones make up about 15%. The sample comprised CD4+ T cells from PBMCs, cultured in vitro. The receptors were sampled from a human donor in good health.

This CDR3 is CASSLGTGGGGYTF. CDR3 nucleotides: TGTGCCAGCAGCCTAGGGACAGGCGGAGGGGGCTACACCTTC. The chain couples TRBV9 to TRBJ1-2, with 8 bases matching TRBD1. With V trimmed by 4 bases and J by 8 bases, 10 bases remained unmatched. The germline CDR1 and CDR2 sequences are SGDLS and YYNGEE. The CDR3 is 14 amino acids.

The chain is built from TRBV7-6 and TRBJ2-1; TRBD2 matches at 11 bases. Germline V gene lookup returns CDR1 SGHVS and CDR2 FNYEAQ. There are 15 residues in the CDR3. J lost 9 bases, V lost 2 bases, and 6 bases had no gene match. The CDR3 coding sequence is TGTGCCAGCAGCTTACCTAGCGGGGGGTTAGGTGAGCAGTTCTTC. Its protein product is CASSLPSGGLGEQFF.

The chain employs TRBV6-2 or TRBV6-3 and TRBJ2-2; 9 bases line up with TRBD1. Trimming at V came to 6 bases and at J to 7 bases, leaving 9 bases not matched to a gene. The CDR3 sequence is 15 residues long. The germline CDR1 and CDR2 sequences are MNHEY and SVGEGT. The CDR3: CASSPSGQGNGELFF. CDR3 nucleotide sequence: TGTGCCAGCAGCCCTTCGGGACAGGGAAACGGGGAGCTGTTTTTT.

DNA for the CDR3: TGTGCCAGTAGTCTACTGGGACAGCTCACTGAAGCTTTCTTT. This gives the protein CASSLLGQLTEAFF. The gene calls are TRBV19 and TRBJ1-1; 7 bases map to TRBD1. The germline CDR1 and CDR2 sequences are LNHDA and SQIVND (reference sequence). The V gene end was trimmed by 5 bases and the J gene end by 4 bases; junction bases not matched to a gene: 7. CDR3 length: 14 amino acids.

This clone was seen a few times. This chain uses TRBV6-5 with TRBJ2-1, with D possibly TRBD2 on 6 matching bases. Germline loops: CDR1 MNHEY, CDR2 SVGAGI. This CDR3 is 15 amino acids long. V lost 5 bases to trimming and J lost 6 bases, with 17 bases between them. CDR3 loop: CASSPRRLASNEQFF. CDR3 nucleotides: TGTGCCAGCAGTCCGAGGCGGCTAGCGAGCAATGAGCAGTTCTTC.

The chain has TRBV19 and TRBJ1-5; 7 bases map to TRBD1. This CDR3 has 16 residues. After removal of 6 bases from V and 2 bases from J, the junction contained 10 bases not matched to a gene. Germline CDR1 and CDR2: LNHDA and SQIVND (reference sequence). The CDR3 region is CASSDQGVSGNQPQHF. The DNA for the CDR3 is TGTGCCAGTAGCGATCAGGGGGTGAGCGGCAATCAGCCCCAGCATTTT.

The chain is built from TRBV3-1 (or the pseudogene TRBV3-2) and TRBJ2-1, with 9 bases identical to TRBD1. CDR1 LGHDT and CDR2 YNNKEL come from the germline V gene (reference sequence). The ends lost 4 bases at V and 2 bases at J; junction bases unmatched: 6. The CDR3 spans 16 residues. As DNA, the CDR3 is TGTGCCAGCAGCCTTTCGGACAGGGGCACCTACAATGAGCAGTTCTTC. It is translated as CASSLSDRGTYNEQFF.

This clone has a handful of counts. J is TRBJ1-5 and V is TRBV12-3 or TRBV12-4; D remains ambiguous. The CDR3 extends over 13 amino acids. Trimming left V 3 bases short and J 5 bases short, with 8 bases between. CDR3 sequence: CASSLGSDQPQHF. CDR3 sequence (DNA): TGTGCCAGCAGTTTGGGGTCCGATCAGCCCCAGCATTTT.

This clone was picked up one time. J is TRBJ2-3 and V is TRBV7-9, with D unresolved. Trimming took off 1 base at V and 4 bases at J, with 9 bases between the two ends. There are 14 residues in the CDR3. Germline loops: CDR1 SEHNR, CDR2 FQNEAQ (reference sequence). CDR3 residues: CASSLGESADTQYF. As DNA, the CDR3 is TGTGCCAGCAGCTTAGGTGAATCAGCAGATACGCAGTATTTT. The full variable domain, its missing parts supplied by reference TRBV7-9 and TRBJ2-3, is DTGVSQNPRHKITKRGQNVTFRCDPISEHNRLYWYRQTLGQGPEFLTYFQNEAQLEKSRLLSDRFSAERPKGSFSTLEIQRTEQGDSAMYLCASSLGESADTQYFGPGTRLTVL.

V gene TRBV4-1 combines with J gene TRBJ2-3, with TRBD2 matching over 12 bases. The germline V gene encodes CDR1 MGHRA and CDR2 YSYEKL. The CDR3 extends over 19 amino acids. V shed 0 bases, J shed 5 bases, and the junction held 12 bases outside the gene matches. The CDR3 here is CASSQDLEASGGAEDTQYF. The CDR3 nucleotides are TGCGCCAGCAGCCAAGATCTAGAGGCTAGCGGGGGGGCCGAAGATACGCAGTATTTT.

This sequence joins TRBV5-6 and TRBJ2-5; a possible D gene is TRBD1 (8 bases). The CDR3 extends over 14 amino acids. Trimming shortened V by 2 bases and J by 5 bases, and 13 bases separated the two germline ends. The germline gives CDR1 SGHDT, CDR2 YYEEEE. The CDR3 loop is CASSFGQGGETQYF. The CDR3 coding sequence is TGTGCCAGCAGCTTCGGACAGGGAGGGGAGACCCAGTACTTC.

In the case of this clone: The sample has other DNA sequences that encode this CDR3 too. V usage is TRBV28 and J usage is TRBJ2-2, with D unresolved. CDR1 is MDHEN and CDR2 is SYDVKM in the germline V gene. The CDR3 is 14 residues long. V was clipped by 3 bases and J by 3 bases, with 8 bases between them. The CDR3 DNA reads as TGTGCCAGCAGTTTGGGCCAGTACACCGGGGAGCTGTTTTTT. Protein product: CASSLGQYTGELFF.